The next 21 T cell receptor beta chains were all read from a single sample in a study of T cell changes during pregnancy in multiple sclerosis. Sequencing used immunoSEQ multiplex PCR; TCRdb keeps in-frame clones, though not all of them. The data hold 50,000 to 60,000 clones, with approximately 90% observed a single time. The sequencing used peripheral blood, collected after pregnancy. The receptors were sampled from a female donor in good health, enrolled as a control in a pregnancy study.

The chain has TRBV6-6 and TRBJ1-4; D unclear. The CDR3 runs 16 residues. Trimming stripped 6 bases from V and 0 bases from J, with 14 bases between. The germline V gene encodes CDR1 MNHNY and CDR2 SVGAGI (reference sequence). CDR3 amino acids: CASRPRRAATNEKLFF. The CDR3 bases are TGTGCCAGCAGGCCCCGGAGAGCCGCAACTAATGAAAAACTGTTTTTT.

This chain connects TRBV27 to TRBJ2-5, with D maybe TRBD1 (6 bases). The CDR3 length is 16 residues. The ends were cut back, 4 bases at V and 3 bases at J, with 18 bases in the middle. Germline CDR1 is MNHEY and CDR2 is SMNVEV (reference sequence). This CDR3 is CASSSLLRDTEETQYF. The CDR3 bases are TGTGCCAGCAGTTCCCTACTCCGGGACACTGAAGAGACCCAGTACTTC.

Turning to this clone: Other DNA sequences in this specimen translate into the identical CDR3. The V call is TRBV5-4, the J call TRBJ2-7, with 12 bases matching TRBD1. The CDR3 is 15 residues long. V shed 3 bases and J 4 bases; nucleotides not matched to a gene: 5. Per germline, CDR1 SGHNT and CDR2 YYREEE (reference sequence). The CDR3 DNA is TGTGCCAGCAGCTCGCCGGGACAGGGGGCTTACGAGCAGTACTTC. This encodes CASSSPGQGAYEQYF.

This clone is a singleton in its sample. This chain connects TRBV7-3 to TRBJ2-1, with 8 bases that match TRBD1. The germline V gene has CDR1 SGHTA and CDR2 FQGTGA. V lost 2 bases to trimming and J lost 1 base; unmatched junction nucleotides: 1. The CDR3 covers 15 residues. CDR3 coding DNA: TGTGCCAGCAGCTTAGACAGGGGTTCCTACAATGAGCAGTTCTTC. The encoded protein is CASSLDRGSYNEQFF.

V and J are TRBV6-5 and TRBJ2-7, with 8 bases matching TRBD1. CDR3 size: 15 residues. Germline CDR1 is MNHEY and CDR2 is SVGAGI. With V trimmed by 0 bases and J by 5 bases, 6 bases remained unmatched. In DNA form, the CDR3 reads TGTGCCAGCAGTTACTCGCTGGACAGGGCCCACGAGCAGTACTTC. Translating gives CASSYSLDRAHEQYF.

The CDR3 nucleotides read TGCGCCAGCAGCTCGACCCGGAGTAGCTCCTACGAGCAGTACTTC. Amino acids: CASSSTRSSSYEQYF. The chain combines TRBV5-1 with TRBJ2-7; no clear D. The germline V and J ends were trimmed by 3 bases and 0 bases, with 13 bases remaining between them. The germline V gene has CDR1 SGHRS and CDR2 YFSETQ. The CDR3 has 15 residues.

The chain is built from TRBV27 and TRBJ1-5, with D perhaps matching TRBD1 (6 bases). The CDR3 spans 16 residues. The germline V gene has CDR1 MNHEY and CDR2 SMNVEV (reference sequence). V lost 5 bases and J lost 1, with 15 bases in between. The CDR3 reads CASSLRGGGSNQPQHF. For the CDR3, the DNA is TGTGCCAGCAGTCTCAGGGGTGGGGGAAGCAATCAGCCCCAGCATTTT.

The V and J genes are TRBV28 and TRBJ1-1; no firm D call. Deletions cut 10 bases from V and 7 bases from J, with 13 bases between. This CDR3 is built from 11 residues. Germline loops: CDR1 MDHEN, CDR2 SYDVKM. The CDR3 reads CATLGANEAFF. CDR3 nucleotides: TGTGCCACTTTGGGAGCAAATGAAGCTTTCTTT.

The chain has TRBV5-1 and TRBJ1-4; 8 bases are shared with TRBD1. This CDR3 has 15 residues. With 0 bases clipped from V and 4 bases from J, the junction kept 2 bases outside the gene matches. The V gene's germline CDR1 is SGHRS and CDR2 YFSETQ. DNA of the CDR3: TGCGCCAGCAGCTTGGGACAGGGGATTAATGAAAAACTGTTTTTT. It encodes CASSLGQGINEKLFF.

The chain couples TRBV18 to TRBJ2-3, with TRBD1 identical over 7 bases. Germline-derived CDR1 and CDR2 are KGHSH and LQKENI. J gave up 0 bases and V 5 bases, and 8 bases lay outside the gene matches. The CDR3 contains 16 residues. CDR3 sequence: CASSGLQGLSTDTQYF. DNA of the CDR3: TGTGCCAGCTCAGGCCTACAGGGGCTTAGCACAGATACGCAGTATTTT. The whole variable domain, remainder taken from reference TRBV18 and TRBJ2-3, is NAGVMQNPRHLVRRRGQEARLRCSPMKGHSHVYWYRQLPEEGLKFMVYLQKENIIDESGMPKERFSAEFPKEGPSILRIQQVVRGDSAAYFCASSGLQGLSTDTQYFGPGTRLTVL.

The CDR3 spells CASSPGTGYRNTIYF. CDR3 nucleotides: TGTGCCAGCAGCCCCGGGACAGGGTATCGAAACACCATATATTTT. The chain links TRBV9 to TRBJ1-3; 9 bases are shared with TRBD1. V shed 4 bases, J shed 5 bases, and the junction held 7 bases outside the gene matches. This CDR3 comprises 15 residues. The germline V gene has CDR1 SGDLS and CDR2 YYNGEE. Full variable domain (missing parts from reference TRBV9 and TRBJ1-3): DSGVTQTPKHLITATGQRVTLRCSPRSGDLSVYWYQQSLDQGLQFLIQYYNGEERAKGNILERFSAQQFPDLHSELNLSSLELGDSALYFCASSPGTGYRNTIYFGEGSWLTVV.

With respect to this clone: The identical CDR3 is also encoded by other nucleotide sequences in the sample. V usage is TRBV15 and J usage is TRBJ1-1; D is uncertain. V lost 0 bases and J lost 1, with 3 bases in between. The germline V gene encodes CDR1 LNHNV and CDR2 YYDKDF (reference sequence). The CDR3 totals 13 residues. The CDR3 bases are TGTGCCACCAGCAGAGACAGGAACACTGAAGCTTTCTTT. Protein: CATSRDRNTEAFF. Supplemented by reference TRBV15 and TRBJ1-1, the full variable domain reads DAMVIQNPRYQVTQFGKPVTLSCSQTLNHNVMYWYQQKSSQAPKLLFHYYDKDFNNEADTPDNFQSRRPNTSFCFLDIRSPGLGDTAMYLCATSRDRNTEAFFGQGTRLTVV.

The V call is TRBV10-2, the J call TRBJ1-1, with 8 bases matching TRBD1. The CDR3 is made up of 15 amino acids. Trimming at V came to 4 bases and at J to 0 bases, leaving 4 bases not matched to a gene. Germline V CDR1 and CDR2: WSHSY, SAAADI. CDR3 sequence (DNA): TGCGCCAGCAGTGCGCCGACAGGGGTGAACACTGAAGCTTTCTTT. Translation gives CASSAPTGVNTEAFF.

The chain recombines TRBV9 with TRBJ2-1, with 10 bases fitting TRBD2. The CDR3 is made up of 15 amino acids. V dropped 4 bases and J dropped 4; count of bases not matched to a gene: 5. From germline, CDR1 is SGDLS and CDR2 YYNGEE. CDR3 nucleotides: TGTGCCAGCAGCACTAGCGGGACCTTATACAATGAGCAGTTCTTC. Translating it yields CASSTSGTLYNEQFF.

The rearrangement joins TRBV6-5 to TRBJ2-1, with D maybe TRBD2 (7 bases). The V end was cut by 4 bases, the J end by 6 bases, with 13 bases between. CDR3 length: 14 residues. Per germline, CDR1 MNHEY and CDR2 SVGAGI. CDR3 sequence (DNA): TGTGCCAGCAGTTGGGCGGGGGCCCGCAATGAGCAGTTCTTC. This gives the protein CASSWAGARNEQFF.

This chain uses TRBV6-5 with TRBJ2-1, with D tentatively TRBD1 (6 bases). V gave up 7 bases and J gave up 15 bases, with 16 bases separating them. The CDR3 sequence is 11 residues long. Germline CDR1 MNHEY, CDR2 SVGAGI. DNA for the CDR3: TGTGCCAGCACCAGGGGTCTAGCCCGGTTCTTC. Protein product: CASTRGLARFF.

This clone has only one observation. The J gene is TRBJ2-3, the V gene TRBV7-3, with 7 bases that match TRBD2. V was clipped by 5 bases and J by 12 bases; unmatched bases: 8. CDR1 is SGHTA and CDR2 is FQGTGA in the germline V gene. The CDR3 is 12 amino acids. The CDR3 DNA is TGTGCCAGCAGCGCCGTTTCGGGGGGTCAGTATTTT. The encoded protein is CASSAVSGGQYF.

This clone has just one count. The chain is built from TRBV5-5 and TRBJ2-3; 7 positions agree with TRBD1. The CDR3 covers 19 residues. V was pared by 4 bases and J by 0 bases, with 17 bases of the junction left unmatched. CDR1 and CDR2 (germline): SGHKS, YYEKEE (reference sequence). The CDR3 is CASSQRGQSYDASTDTQYF. The CDR3 region has the DNA TGTGCCAGCAGCCAAAGGGGACAGTCGTACGACGCTAGCACAGATACGCAGTATTTT.

The sample holds one count of this clone. The J gene is TRBJ2-7, the V gene TRBV7-2; 8 nucleotides agree with TRBD2. The germline CDR1 and CDR2 sequences are SGHTA and FQGNSA. The V and J ends lost 1 base and 4 bases, in that order; junction bases with no gene match: 6. CDR3 length: 15 residues. The CDR3 DNA is TGTGCCAGCAGCTTAGGTGGGACTAGTTCTTACGAGCAGTACTTC. This translates into CASSLGGTSSYEQYF.

This clone was detected once. This chain uses TRBV4-3 with TRBJ1-2; 7 bases fit TRBD1. The CDR3 contains 15 residues. Germline lookup yields CDR1 LGHNA and CDR2 YSLEER. Trimming at V came to 5 bases and at J to 6 bases, leaving 12 bases not matched to a gene. CDR3 protein: CASSLGQLGGNGYTF. DNA for the CDR3: TGCGCCAGCAGCTTGGGACAGCTTGGCGGTAATGGCTACACCTTC.

This chain connects TRBV6-5 to TRBJ1-2, with D perhaps matching TRBD1 (5 bases). The germline V gene encodes CDR1 MNHEY and CDR2 SVGAGI. The V end was cut by 2 bases, the J end by 8 bases, with 15 bases between. CDR3 length: 14 amino acids. The CDR3 DNA sequence: TGTGCCAGCAGTTACACGGACAATCTACGAGGCTACACCTTC. As protein: CASSYTDNLRGYTF.